The 20 T cell receptor beta chains given below trace back to one sample, sequenced in a study of blood T cell repertoires in COVID-19. Method: immunoSEQ multiplex PCR; TCRdb's copy keeps in-frame clones and lacks some. The data show more than 140,000 clones, over 80% seen once. Sequenced: peripheral blood. These receptor sequences come from a human donor in a cohort sampled during active COVID-19.

The chain joins TRBV5-1 to TRBJ2-3; 7 nucleotides line up with TRBD1. The CDR3 covers 16 residues. Germline-derived CDR1 and CDR2 are SGHRS and YFSETQ. J lost 0 bases, V lost 3 bases, and 7 bases had no gene match. CDR3 protein: CASSSIGTASTDTQYF. The CDR3 coding sequence is TGCGCCAGCAGCTCAATAGGGACAGCTAGCACAGATACGCAGTATTTT.

In nucleotides, the CDR3 is TGTGCCAGCAGTCCAAACAGGGGGCCGGGCACCGGGGAGCTGTTTTTT. Protein sequence: CASSPNRGPGTGELFF. J is TRBJ2-2 and V is TRBV28; TRBD1 matches at 9 bases. CDR1 and CDR2 from the germline V gene are MDHEN and SYDVKM. The V and J ends lost 5 bases and 4 bases, in that order; junction bases with no gene match: 8. This CDR3 has 16 residues.

In this sample, this clone turned up once. The J gene is TRBJ1-6, the V gene TRBV5-1; 8 nucleotides match TRBD1. Trimming took 3 bases from V and 10 from J; bases not matched to a gene: 6. The germline V gene has CDR1 SGHRS and CDR2 YFSETQ. This CDR3 has 14 amino acids. In DNA, the CDR3 is TGCGCCAGCAGCTCGGACAGGGAGGGCTCACCCCTCCACTTT. Encoded protein: CASSSDREGSPLHF.

This clone was recorded only once. V usage is TRBV7-2 and J usage is TRBJ1-5; D is perhaps TRBD1 (6 bases). Trimming shortened V by 4 bases and J by 0 bases, and 10 bases separated the two germline ends. This CDR3 has 15 amino acids. Germline V lookup: CDR1 SGHTA, CDR2 FQGNSA. CDR3 nucleotides: TGTGCCAGCAGCTCACAGGGTCATAGCAATCAGCCCCAGCATTTT. Translated, it gives CASSSQGHSNQPQHF. Combining the CDR3 with reference TRBV7-2 and TRBJ1-5 gives the whole variable domain GAGVSQSPSNKVTEKGKDVELRCDPISGHTALYWYRQSLGQGLEFLIYFQGNSAPDKSGLPSDRFSAERTGGSVSTLTIQRTQQEDSAVYLCASSSQGHSNQPQHFGDGTRLSIL.

The V and J genes are TRBV7-9 and TRBJ2-2; D remains ambiguous. Germline values: CDR1 SEHNR, CDR2 FQNEAQ (reference sequence). Trimming pared 7 bases from V and 6 bases from J, leaving 6 bases between. The CDR3 covers 11 residues. CDR3 DNA: TGTGCCAGCACCCTTTCCGGGGAGCTGTTTTTT. This encodes CASTLSGELFF.

This chain links TRBV27 with TRBJ1-1, with D unresolved. Germline assignment: CDR1 MNHEY and CDR2 SMNVEV (reference sequence). V shed 3 bases and J shed 1 base, with 9 bases lying between them. This CDR3 has 14 amino acids. DNA of the CDR3: TGTGCCAGCAGTTTGTTGCGGGGGAACACTGAAGCTTTCTTT. This sequence encodes CASSLLRGNTEAFF.

This clone was counted a few times. The V call is TRBV29-1, the J call TRBJ2-5; D might be TRBD1 (7 bases). This CDR3 comprises 12 residues. Germline-derived CDR1 and CDR2 are SQVTM and ANQGSEA. The V gene lost 4 bases and the J gene lost 7 bases, with 13 bases spanning the gap. CDR3 in amino acids: CSVVLQGGTQYF. CDR3 sequence (DNA): TGCAGCGTTGTATTGCAGGGGGGGACCCAGTACTTC.

This clone was detected only a few times. The J gene is TRBJ1-1, the V gene TRBV7-3, with D possibly being TRBD1 (5 bases). The CDR3 spans 13 residues. V was trimmed by 5 bases and J by 1 base, leaving 8 bases between them. CDR1 is SGHTA and CDR2 is FQGTGA in the germline V gene. Here the CDR3 DNA reads TGTGCCAGCAGCCAGGGAAAGAACACTGAAGCTTTCTTT. Translating gives CASSQGKNTEAFF.

This clone was seen more than once but under ten times. The chain links TRBV6-5 to TRBJ1-5, with 9 bases aligning to TRBD1. The V gene end was trimmed by 6 bases and the J gene end by 5 bases; junction bases not matched to a gene: 5. CDR1 is MNHEY, CDR2 SVGAGI, per germline. This CDR3 has 14 amino acids. The CDR3 sequence is CASRGTGKDQPQHF. For the CDR3, the DNA is TGTGCCAGCAGGGGGACAGGGAAGGATCAGCCCCAGCATTTT.

The V gene is TRBV12-2, the J gene TRBJ2-6; TRBD1, the table's D call, lacks a check against the DNA. TRBV12-2 is described as a pseudogene. The CDR3 contains 19 residues. The CDR3 reads CASRFLGKDTHSGANVLTF. The DNA for the CDR3 is TGTGCAAGTCGCTTCTTAGGGAAGGACACCCACTCTGGGGCCAACGTCCTGACTTTC.

The chain employs TRBV7-9 and TRBJ2-3, with D perhaps matching TRBD1 (5 bases). The V end was cut by 0 bases, the J end by 1 base, with 5 bases between. The CDR3 length is 14 residues. Germline assignment: CDR1 SEHNR and CDR2 FQNEAQ (reference sequence). The CDR3 reads CASSLAGRTDTQYF. The CDR3 DNA is TGTGCCAGCAGCTTAGCGGGGCGCACAGATACGCAGTATTTT.

The chain uses TRBV27 and TRBJ2-5; 14 bases are a match to TRBD2. The CDR3 is 16 residues long. Germline V gives CDR1 MNHEY, CDR2 SMNVEV (reference sequence). With 4 bases clipped from V and 5 bases from J, the junction kept 6 bases outside the gene matches. The CDR3 loop is CASSSRTSGGRETQYF. The CDR3 coding sequence is TGTGCCAGCAGTTCAAGGACTAGCGGGGGGCGGGAGACCCAGTACTTC.

The sample holds one count of this clone. The CDR3 here is CASTLRTSGLGEQFF. In DNA form, the CDR3 reads TGTGCCAGCACCCTCCGGACTAGCGGGCTGGGTGAGCAGTTCTTC. This chain links TRBV7-2 with TRBJ2-1; 11 nucleotides agree with TRBD2. Germline lookup yields CDR1 SGHTA and CDR2 FQGNSA. The trim removed 7 bases at V and 9 bases at J, leaving 11 bases unmatched. The CDR3 has 15 amino acids.

The rearrangement joins TRBV7-9 to TRBJ2-2; weak D call: TRBD1 (6 bases). The CDR3 is 15 residues long. V was shortened by 5 bases and J by 4 bases, with 14 bases between the two germline ends. The germline V gene encodes CDR1 SEHNR and CDR2 FQNEAQ (reference sequence). CDR3 protein: CASSPWGQGTGELFF. The CDR3 coding sequence is TGTGCCAGCAGCCCGTGGGGACAAGGCACCGGGGAGCTGTTTTTT.

CDR3 coding DNA: TGTGCTAGTGGCGCCGGGACAAACGCCGGGGAGCTGTTTTTT. Amino acid sequence: CASGAGTNAGELFF. The chain combines TRBV12-5 with TRBJ2-2; D is perhaps TRBD1 (6 bases). V was clipped by 6 bases and J by 6 bases, with 14 bases between them. CDR3 length: 14 residues. Germline loops: CDR1 LGHNT, CDR2 FRNRAP.

This clone has just a few counts. At the DNA level, this CDR3 is encoded by other sequences in the same sample as well. The chain is built from TRBV7-3 and TRBJ2-7; possibly TRBD2 for D (6 bases). Germline CDR1 SGHTA, CDR2 FQGTGA. Trimming cost V 0 bases and J 1 base, with 7 bases left between them. The length of the CDR3 is 14 residues. CDR3 in amino acids: CASSLTGGSYEQYF. In DNA, the CDR3 is TGTGCCAGCAGCTTAACGGGGGGTTCCTACGAGCAGTACTTC.

This clone has just one count. V is TRBV11-3 and J is TRBJ2-5, with D tentatively TRBD1 (6 bases). CDR1 is SGHNT, CDR2 YENEEA, per germline. V gave up 5 bases and J gave up 0 bases, with 13 bases separating them. The CDR3 spans 15 residues. CDR3 DNA: TGTGCCAGCAGCCCTGGACAGACTTACCAAGAGACCCAGTACTTC. Its protein product is CASSPGQTYQETQYF.

The chain couples TRBV19 to TRBJ2-7; a weak D match, TRBD1 (6 bases). The ends were cut back, 2 bases at V and 2 bases at J, with 13 bases in the middle. This CDR3 has 15 amino acids. From germline, CDR1 is LNHDA and CDR2 SQIVND (reference sequence). The CDR3 loop is CASSIPGQSTYEQYF. As DNA, the CDR3 is TGTGCCAGTAGTATACCTGGACAGTCAACCTACGAGCAGTACTTC.

Of note for this clone: The junction departs from germline at one end; a sequencing error may be responsible. The V and J genes are TRBV3-1 (or the pseudogene TRBV3-2) and TRBJ1-5; TRBD1 aligns across 7 bases. The CDR3 extends over 15 amino acids. Per the germline V gene, CDR1 is LGHDT and CDR2 is YNNKEL (reference sequence). In nucleotides, the CDR3 is TGTGCCAGCAGCCGAACCCGGGACAGACATCAACCCCAGCATTTT. Translated: CASSRTRDRHQPQHF.

This sequence joins TRBV3-1 (or the pseudogene TRBV3-2) and TRBJ1-5; no reliable D call. The V end lost 4 bases, the J end lost 4 bases, and 5 bases lay between the germline ends. CDR1 is LGHDT and CDR2 is YNNKEL in the germline V gene (reference sequence). The CDR3 is 12 amino acids. CDR3 sequence: CASSLQNQPQHF. CDR3 in DNA: TGTGCCAGCAGCCTACAGAATCAGCCCCAGCATTTT.